The T cell receptor beta chain described here comes from a study of T cell changes during pregnancy in multiple sclerosis. Using immunoSEQ multiplex PCR, the repertoire was profiled, and TCRdb retains in-frame clones only, with some absent. The sample contains around 110,000 clones, about 90% of which appear only once. After removal of 5 bases from V and 4 bases from J, the junction contained 4 bases not matched to a gene. The CDR3 is 14 amino acids. Germline CDR1 MNHNY, CDR2 SVGAGI (reference sequence). This chain uses TRBV6-6 with TRBJ2-2, with 7 bases aligning to TRBD2. The material was peripheral blood, obtained before pregnancy. The sequence derives from a female donor with multiple sclerosis, enrolled in a pregnancy study. The CDR3 DNA sequence: TGTGCCAGCAGTCACGGGACTACCACCGGGGAGCTGTTTTTT. Its translation is CASSHGTTTGELFF.